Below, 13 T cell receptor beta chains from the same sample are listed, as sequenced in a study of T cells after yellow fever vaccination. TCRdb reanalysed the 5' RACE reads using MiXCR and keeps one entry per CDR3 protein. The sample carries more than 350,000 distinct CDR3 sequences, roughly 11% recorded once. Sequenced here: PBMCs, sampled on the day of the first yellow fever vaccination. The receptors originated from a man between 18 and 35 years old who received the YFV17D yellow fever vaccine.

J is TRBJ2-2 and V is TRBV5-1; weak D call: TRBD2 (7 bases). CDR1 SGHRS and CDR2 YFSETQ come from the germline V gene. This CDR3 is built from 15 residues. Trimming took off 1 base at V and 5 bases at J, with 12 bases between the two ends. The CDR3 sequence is CASSLSGGETGELFF. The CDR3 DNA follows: TGCGCCAGCAGCTTGTCGGGGGGCGAGACCGGGGAGCTGTTTTTT.

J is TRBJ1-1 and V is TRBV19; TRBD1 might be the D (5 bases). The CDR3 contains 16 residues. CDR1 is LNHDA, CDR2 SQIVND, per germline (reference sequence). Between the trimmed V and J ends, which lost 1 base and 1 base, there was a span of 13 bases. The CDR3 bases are TGTGCCAGTAGTATAGGCTACGGACACCAGAACACTGAAGCTTTCTTT. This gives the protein CASSIGYGHQNTEAFF.

CDR3 in DNA: TGCGCCAGCAGCAGGGGGGCCGCGATAAGCACAGATACGCAGTATTTT. Residues: CASSRGAAISTDTQYF. V gene TRBV5-1 combines with J gene TRBJ2-3; D is possibly TRBD1 or TRBD2 (6 bases each). This CDR3 region has 16 residues. Germline lookup yields CDR1 SGHRS and CDR2 YFSETQ. Deletions cut 4 bases from V and 0 bases from J, with 15 bases between. The whole variable domain, remainder taken from reference TRBV5-1 and TRBJ2-3, is KAGVTQTPRYLIKTRGQQVTLSCSPISGHRSVSWYQQTPGQGLQFLFEYFSETQRNKGNFPGRFSGRQFSNSRSEMNVSTLELGDSALYLCASSRGAAISTDTQYFGPGTRLTVL.

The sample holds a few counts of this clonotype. Here the CDR3 DNA reads TGCAGTGCTAGGACGGCCCGCTACGAGCAGTACGTC. Translated, it gives CSARTARYEQYV. V usage is TRBV20-1 and J usage is TRBJ2-7; D remains unclear. The CDR3 totals 12 residues. Germline CDR1 is DFQATT and CDR2 is SNEGSKA (reference sequence). With 3 bases removed from V and 3 bases from J, the gap between germline ends came to 9 bases.

The CDR3 nucleotides read TGCGCCAGCAGCTTGGCGGGACATACTAAAAAGCAGTACTTC. Translation gives CASSLAGHTKKQYF. The chain combines TRBV5-1 with TRBJ2-7; D is perhaps TRBD1 (6 bases). Germline loops: CDR1 SGHRS, CDR2 YFSETQ. This CDR3 is built from 14 residues. Trimming took off 0 bases at V and 8 bases at J, with 15 bases between the two ends.

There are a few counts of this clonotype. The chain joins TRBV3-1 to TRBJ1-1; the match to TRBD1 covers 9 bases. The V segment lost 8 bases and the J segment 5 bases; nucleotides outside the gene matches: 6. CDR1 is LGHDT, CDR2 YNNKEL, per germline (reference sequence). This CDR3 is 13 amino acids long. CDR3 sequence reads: CASLQGAGTEAFF. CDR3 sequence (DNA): TGTGCCAGCCTACAGGGGGCCGGGACTGAAGCTTTCTTT.

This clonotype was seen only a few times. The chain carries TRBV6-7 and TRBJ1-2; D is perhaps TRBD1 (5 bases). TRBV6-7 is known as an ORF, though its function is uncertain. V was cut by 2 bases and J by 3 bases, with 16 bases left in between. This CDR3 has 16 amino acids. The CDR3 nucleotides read TGTGCCAGCAGTTACAACAGGTTTCAAGGAGACTATGGCTACACCTTC. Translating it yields CASSYNRFQGDYGYTF.

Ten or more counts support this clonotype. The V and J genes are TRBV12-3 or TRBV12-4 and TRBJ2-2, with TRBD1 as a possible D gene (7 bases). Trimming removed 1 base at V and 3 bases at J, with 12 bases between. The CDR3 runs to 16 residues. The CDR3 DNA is TGTGCCAGCAGTTTAGTCGCAGGGGGGTACACCGGGGAGCTGTTTTTT. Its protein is CASSLVAGGYTGELFF.

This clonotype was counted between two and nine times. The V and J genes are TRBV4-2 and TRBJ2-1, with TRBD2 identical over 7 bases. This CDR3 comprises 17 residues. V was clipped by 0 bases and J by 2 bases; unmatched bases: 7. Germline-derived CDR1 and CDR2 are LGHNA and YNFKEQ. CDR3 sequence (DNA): TGTGCCAGCAGCCAAGAAGAAGGCGGGGGAGCCTACAATGAGCAGTTCTTC. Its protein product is CASSQEEGGGAYNEQFF.

CDR3 DNA: TGTGCCAGCAGCCGGGGACTAGCGGGGTACGAGCAGTACTTC. This sequence encodes CASSRGLAGYEQYF. This sequence joins TRBV4-2 and TRBJ2-7; TRBD2 matches 13 bases. V trimming: 4 bases; J trimming: 4 bases; junction bases outside the gene matches: 1. Germline CDR1 reads LGHNA; CDR2 reads YNFKEQ. This CDR3 is built from 14 residues.

The CDR3 spells CASSLRFSGGRNTGELFF. The CDR3 DNA reads as TGTGCCAGCAGTTTACGTTTTAGCGGGGGACGGAACACCGGGGAGCTGTTTTTT. This chain connects TRBV27 to TRBJ2-2; TRBD2 agrees at 9 bases. The CDR3 contains 18 residues. In germline, CDR1 is MNHEY, CDR2 SMNVEV (reference sequence). V trimming: 2 bases; J trimming: 1 base; junction bases outside the gene matches: 8.

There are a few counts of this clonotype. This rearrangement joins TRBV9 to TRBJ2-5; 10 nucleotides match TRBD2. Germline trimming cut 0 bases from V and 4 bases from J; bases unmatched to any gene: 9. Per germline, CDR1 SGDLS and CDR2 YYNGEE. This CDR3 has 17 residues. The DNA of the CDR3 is TGTGCCAGCAGCGTAGCCAGCGGGGGGGCCGGGTTAGAGACCCAGTACTTC. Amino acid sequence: CASSVASGGAGLETQYF.

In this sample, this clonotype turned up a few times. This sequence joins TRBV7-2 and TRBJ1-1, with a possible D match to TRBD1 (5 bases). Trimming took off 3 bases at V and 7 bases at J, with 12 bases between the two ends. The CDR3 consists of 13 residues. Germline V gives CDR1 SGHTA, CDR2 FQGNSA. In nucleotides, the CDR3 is TGTGCCAGCAGCTTCTATCAGGGAGTTGAAGCTTTCTTT. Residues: CASSFYQGVEAFF.